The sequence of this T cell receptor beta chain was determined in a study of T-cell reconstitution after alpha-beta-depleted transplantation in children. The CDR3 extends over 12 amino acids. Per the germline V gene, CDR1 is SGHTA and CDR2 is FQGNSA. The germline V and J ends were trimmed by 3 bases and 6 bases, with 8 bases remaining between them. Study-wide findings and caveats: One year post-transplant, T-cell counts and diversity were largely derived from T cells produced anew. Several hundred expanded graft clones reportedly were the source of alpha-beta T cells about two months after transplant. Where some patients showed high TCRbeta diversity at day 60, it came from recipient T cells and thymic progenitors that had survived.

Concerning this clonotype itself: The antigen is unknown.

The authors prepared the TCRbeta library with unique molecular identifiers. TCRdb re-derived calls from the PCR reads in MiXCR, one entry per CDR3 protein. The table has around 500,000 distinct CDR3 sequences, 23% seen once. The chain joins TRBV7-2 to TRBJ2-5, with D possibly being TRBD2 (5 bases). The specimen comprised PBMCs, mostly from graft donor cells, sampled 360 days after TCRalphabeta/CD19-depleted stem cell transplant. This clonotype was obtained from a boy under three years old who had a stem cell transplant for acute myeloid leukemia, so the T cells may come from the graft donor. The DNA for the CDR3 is TGTGCCAGCAGCTTGAACGGGAAGACCCAGTACTTC. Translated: CASSLNGKTQYF.